The 12 T cell receptor beta chains listed next were all sequenced from one sample in a study of T cell responses to AZD1222 COVID-19 vaccine. This table comes from immunoSEQ multiplex PCR, and its TCRdb copy is limited to in-frame clones, with some not included. The sample records about 84,000 clones, 75% to 90% being singletons. The material was peripheral blood, obtained 28 days after the second AZD1222 dose. The origin of the receptors is an adult who received the AZD1222 COVID-19 vaccine.

This clone was observed a few times. This CDR3 reads CASSVGGRNNEQYF. Here the CDR3 DNA reads TGTGCCAGCAGCGTAGGCGGGAGAAACAACGAGCAGTACTTC. This chain links TRBV9 with TRBJ2-7; 7 bases fit TRBD2. The CDR3 is 14 residues long. The germline gives CDR1 SGDLS, CDR2 YYNGEE. J gave up 5 bases and V 0 bases, and 5 bases lay outside the gene matches.

This chain uses TRBV6-6 with TRBJ1-2; TRBD1 is a possible D gene (6 bases). The ends were cut back, 4 bases at V and 8 bases at J, with 17 bases in the middle. CDR1 and CDR2 (germline): MNHNY, SVGAGI (reference sequence). This CDR3 region has 14 residues. The DNA for the CDR3 is TGTGCCAGCAGTTCGTACACAGGGAACGGCGGCTACACCTTC. Residues: CASSSYTGNGGYTF.

This chain uses TRBV27 with TRBJ2-5; 9 nucleotides agree with TRBD2. Per the germline V gene, CDR1 is MNHEY and CDR2 is SMNVEV (reference sequence). After removal of 2 bases from V and 4 bases from J, the junction contained 2 bases not matched to a gene. The CDR3 spans 14 residues. The CDR3 DNA is TGTGCCAGCAGTTTAGGCGGGGGGGGAGAGACCCAGTACTTC. It translates to CASSLGGGGETQYF.

A few counts support this clone. The chain employs TRBV7-2 and TRBJ2-5; 7 nucleotides align to TRBD2. Germline CDR1 is SGHTA and CDR2 is FQGNSA. J gave up 5 bases and V 2 bases, and 5 bases lay outside the gene matches. CDR3 size: 14 residues. The CDR3, as DNA: TGTGCCAGCAGCTTAAACGGGGGGATGGAGACCCAGTACTTC. It yields the protein CASSLNGGMETQYF.

This clone was detected a few times. The gene calls are TRBV19 and TRBJ1-6; the D is unclear. The CDR3 consists of 15 residues. CDR1 and CDR2 (germline): LNHDA, SQIVND (reference sequence). The ends were cut back, 4 bases at V and 0 bases at J, with 7 bases in the middle. The DNA of the CDR3 is TGTGCCAGTAGTAATGAAGGCTCCTATAATTCACCCCTCCACTTT. It codes for CASSNEGSYNSPLHF.

This chain uses TRBV4-1 with TRBJ2-1; D is perhaps TRBD2 (6 bases). Germline CDR1 and CDR2: MGHRA and YSYEKL. This CDR3 region has 15 residues. V shed 1 base and J shed 6 bases, with 13 bases lying between them. CDR3 coding DNA: TGCGCCAGCAGCCAAGTCGGGAGAGCTCGCAATGAGCAGTTCTTC. Protein: CASSQVGRARNEQFF.

The chain employs TRBV24-1 and TRBJ1-5; D remains unclear. The CDR3 is 14 amino acids. Germline CDR1 and CDR2: KGHDR and SFDVKD. V shed 5 bases and J shed 4 bases, with 11 bases lying between them. CDR3 nucleotides: TGTGCCACCAGTGGGTTCAGCGCAAATCAGCCCCAGCATTTT. Protein sequence: CATSGFSANQPQHF.

V is TRBV7-9 and J is TRBJ1-2; TRBD1 might be the D (5 bases). From germline, CDR1 is SEHNR and CDR2 FQNEAQ (reference sequence). The ends were cut back, 2 bases at V and 3 bases at J, with 10 bases in the middle. This CDR3 has 14 amino acids. CDR3 bases: TGTGCCAGCAGCTTAATTGGGGGAGACTATGGCTACACCTTC. This codes for CASSLIGGDYGYTF.

This sequence joins TRBV21-1 and TRBJ2-3; TRBD1 reflects the table's D call only, with no check against the DNA. TRBV21-1 is labeled a pseudogene. This CDR3 is 17 amino acids long. CDR3 residues: CASSMWQGKGATDTQYF. The CDR3 nucleotides are TGTGCCAGCAGCATGTGGCAGGGGAAAGGTGCCACAGATACGCAGTATTTT.

The chain carries TRBV4-3 and TRBJ2-7, with 7 bases lining up with TRBD1. Germline V gene data show CDR1 as LGHNA and CDR2 as YSLEER. J was trimmed by 3 bases and V by 4 bases; bases with no gene match: 9. This CDR3 has 15 residues. CDR3 residues: CASSRSTGQNYEQYF. The CDR3 nucleotides read TGCGCCAGCAGCCGCTCGACAGGGCAAAACTACGAGCAGTACTTC.

This chain links TRBV7-2 with TRBJ2-1; 14 bases line up with TRBD2. This CDR3 contains 17 residues. Germline CDR1 is SGHTA and CDR2 is FQGNSA. V trimming: 5 bases; J trimming: 4 bases; junction bases outside the gene matches: 7. The DNA of the CDR3 is TGTGCCAGCAGCGGCAACGGACTAGCGGGAGGTTACAATGAGCAGTTCTTC. Protein sequence: CASSGNGLAGGYNEQFF. The full variable domain, completed using reference TRBV7-2 and TRBJ2-1, is GAGVSQSPSNKVTEKGKDVELRCDPISGHTALYWYRQSLGQGLEFLIYFQGNSAPDKSGLPSDRFSAERTGGSVSTLTIQRTQQEDSAVYLCASSGNGLAGGYNEQFFGPGTRLTVL.

The V gene is TRBV2, the J gene TRBJ1-5; TRBD1 matches at 8 bases. V was clipped by 1 base and J by 4 bases; unmatched bases: 3. The CDR3 covers 15 residues. Germline CDR1 SNHLY, CDR2 FYNNEI. The CDR3 spells CASSEGRTGNQPQHF. The CDR3 DNA is TGTGCCAGCAGTGAAGGTAGGACAGGGAATCAGCCCCAGCATTTT.